What follows are 21 T cell receptor beta chains derived from one specimen sequenced in a study of regulatory T cells in long-lasting Graves disease. For TCR beta, libraries came from iRepertoire HTBI primers and Arm-PCR of CDR3 regions. Each CDR3 protein is one row after TCRdb ran MiXCR on the multiplex PCR reads. The sample yields about 240,000 distinct CDR3 sequences, 20% seen once. Time point specified: newly diagnosed GD, antithyroid drugs for less than 3 months. Extracted RNA from PBMCs served as the source of the TCR library. The sample consisted of peripheral blood mononuclear cells (PBMCs), taken at new diagnosis, from a patient treated with antithyroid drugs. Receptors were obtained from a female donor with Graves disease.

This clonotype was seen at least ten times. The chain is built from TRBV20-1 and TRBJ1-2, with no clear D. V was pared by 0 bases and J by 8 bases, with 19 bases between. Germline CDR1 DFQATT, CDR2 SNEGSKA (reference sequence). This CDR3 is 15 amino acids long. CDR3 sequence reads: CSARDERVSLTGYTF. CDR3 coding DNA: TGCAGTGCTAGAGATGAACGGGTTTCACTCACAGGCTACACCTTC.

This clonotype turned up a few times. This chain connects TRBV4-2 to TRBJ1-1; TRBD1 is a possible D gene (5 bases). The germline CDR1 and CDR2 sequences are LGHNA and YNFKEQ. The CDR3 consists of 15 residues. Trimming stripped 1 base from V and 3 bases from J, with 12 bases between. This CDR3 is CASSQGAGLDTEAFF. The CDR3 region has the DNA TGTGCCAGCAGCCAAGGGGCAGGGTTGGACACTGAAGCTTTCTTT.

The sample holds many counts of this clonotype. This chain joins TRBV18 and TRBJ1-3; D gene uncertain. The CDR3 loop spans 16 amino acids. Germline CDR1 KGHSH, CDR2 LQKENI. Trimming cost V 1 base and J 0 bases, with 10 bases left between them. The CDR3 DNA reads TGTGCCAGCTCACCACTCGGACGGAACTCTGGAAACACCATATATTTT. Translated: CASSPLGRNSGNTIYF.

With regard to this clonotype: This may be a read error, as it is one base from a much larger clone. The chain is built from TRBV3-1 and TRBJ2-1, with unresolved D. Germline CDR1 LGHDT, CDR2 YNNKEL (reference sequence). This CDR3 has 15 amino acids. The CDR3 reads CDSSQRYRTNNEQFF. In nucleotides, the CDR3 is TGTGACAGCAGCCAACGTTACCGTACTAACAATGAGCAGTTCTTC.

This clonotype was found a few times. This rearrangement joins TRBV11-2 to TRBJ2-1; D is perhaps TRBD1 or TRBD2 (6 bases each). The J call is uncertain, as TRBJ2-3 better fits the DNA end. This CDR3 spans 16 amino acids. Germline CDR1 reads SGHAT; CDR2 reads FQNNGV. Here the CDR3 reads CASSLGPGARTDTQYF. CDR3 DNA: TGTGCCAGCAGCTTAGGACCGGGGGCCCGCACAGATACGCAGTATTTT.

In its sample, this clonotype was seen many times. The V gene is TRBV14, the J gene TRBJ2-7; D may be TRBD2 (6 bases). The CDR3 contains 15 residues. The V end lost 1 base, the J end lost 1 base, and 11 bases lay between the germline ends. Germline V gene sequence: CDR1 SGHDN, CDR2 FVKESK. The CDR3 reads CASSQGREFSYEQYF. CDR3 nucleotide sequence: TGTGCCAGCAGCCAAGGCCGGGAGTTTTCCTACGAGCAGTACTTC.

This clonotype was found a few times. The chain combines TRBV7-7 with TRBJ2-3; either TRBD1 or TRBD2 may fit D (5 bases each). This CDR3 is built from 15 residues. The V end lost 1 base, the J end lost 4 bases, and 12 bases lay between the germline ends. Germline-derived CDR1 and CDR2 are SSHAT and FNYEAQ (reference sequence). The CDR3 DNA is TGTGCCAGCAGCTTAGGGGAGAGGGGTCCAGATACGCAGTATTTT. Amino acid sequence: CASSLGERGPDTQYF.

A remark on this clonotype: At one end, the junction sequence differs from germline, possibly due to a read error. The gene calls are TRBV6-2 or TRBV6-3 and TRBJ1-2, with 7 bases matching TRBD1. Germline CDR1 MNHEY, CDR2 SVGEGT. CDR3 length: 15 residues. CDR3 sequence reads: CASSDREPRFYGNTF. As DNA, the CDR3 is TGTGCCAGCAGTGACAGGGAGCCTCGTTTCTATGGCAACACCTTC.

V gene TRBV4-3 combines with J gene TRBJ1-5; a weak D match, TRBD1 (5 bases). Germline V CDR1 and CDR2: LGHNA, YSLEER. Between the trimmed V and J ends, which lost 0 bases and 3 bases, there was a span of 9 bases. CDR3 length: 15 residues. CDR3 protein: CASSQDRVVNQPQHF. CDR3 bases: TGCGCCAGCAGCCAAGACAGGGTCGTCAATCAGCCCCAGCATTTT.

This clonotype appeared many times. The chain links TRBV24-1 to TRBJ2-7; possible D gene TRBD2, 5 bases. Germline values: CDR1 KGHDR, CDR2 SFDVKD. CDR3 size: 15 residues. The V gene lost 4 bases and the J gene lost 3 bases, with 15 bases spanning the gap. The CDR3 region is CATSDGFLGSYEQYF. The CDR3 nucleotides read TGTGCCACCAGTGACGGCTTCCTAGGGAGCTACGAGCAGTACTTC.

Comments on this clonotype: This likely reflects a read error, since a far larger clone is one base away. The chain carries TRBV11-2 and TRBJ2-7; 8 nucleotides align to TRBD1. Per germline, CDR1 SGHAT and CDR2 FQNNGV. Trimming removed 10 bases from V and 7 bases from J; junction bases left unmatched: 12. CDR3 length equals 13 residues. The CDR3 DNA reads as TGTGCCACCTCGAGGGACAGGCTCGATGAGCAGTACTTC. It specifies CATSRDRLDEQYF.

Worth noting for this clonotype: Being one base from a much bigger clone, this may be a read error. The rearrangement links TRBV18 to TRBJ2-3; weak D call: TRBD1 (5 bases). V lost 5 bases and J lost 2, with 11 bases in between. CDR3 length equals 14 residues. Germline-derived CDR1 and CDR2 are KGHSH and LQKENI. Here the CDR3 DNA reads TGTGCCAGCTCATTGTGGGGCCTCACAGATACGCAGTATTTT. Residues: CASSLWGLTDTQYF.

This clonotype has a count of ten or more. V gene TRBV20-1 combines with J gene TRBJ2-5, with D possibly called TRBD1 or TRBD2 (7 bases each). There are 15 residues in the CDR3. The ends were cut back, 4 bases at V and 4 bases at J, with 19 bases in the middle. Germline V gives CDR1 DFQATT, CDR2 SNEGSKA (reference sequence). In DNA form, the CDR3 reads TGCAGTGCTATAGGGGGCGGGAGAGGAAGAGAGACCCAGTACTTC. Its protein is CSAIGGGRGRETQYF.

The chain combines TRBV6-2 or TRBV6-3 with TRBJ2-7; D may match TRBD1 or TRBD2 (5 bases each). V lost 1 base and J 2 bases, leaving 12 bases between the germline ends. CDR1 and CDR2 from the germline V gene are MNHEY and SVGEGT. This CDR3 is 15 amino acids long. CDR3 protein: CASSYFGTVAYEQYF. The CDR3 nucleotides are TGTGCCAGCAGTTACTTCGGGACCGTAGCCTACGAGCAGTACTTC.

Many counts were recorded for this clonotype. The rearrangement links TRBV20-1 to TRBJ1-1; tentatively, D is TRBD1 (5 bases). Trimming left V 2 bases short and J 7 bases short, with 14 bases between. CDR1 DFQATT and CDR2 SNEGSKA come from the germline V gene (reference sequence). There are 13 residues in the CDR3. This CDR3 reads CSARFRGDGEAFF. Here the CDR3 DNA reads TGCAGTGCTAGATTTAGGGGTGACGGTGAAGCTTTCTTT.

This clonotype was found many times. The chain employs TRBV2 and TRBJ2-1; 9 nucleotides line up with TRBD2. The CDR3 contains 14 residues. CDR1 is SNHLY and CDR2 is FYNNEI in the germline V gene. V lost 6 bases to trimming and J lost 7 bases; unmatched junction nucleotides: 7. CDR3 protein: CASRRREGENEQFF. DNA of the CDR3: TGTGCCAGCAGAAGGCGGGAGGGGGAGAATGAGCAGTTCTTC.

With regard to this clonotype: Since a far larger clone is one base different, this is likely a read error. This CDR3 is missing its conserved last phenylalanine or tryptophan, likely due to a read error. This rearrangement joins TRBV11-2 to TRBJ2-1; TRBD1 aligns across 10 bases. Near its end, the DNA agrees better with TRBJ2-5, so the J call may be wrong. Looked up from germline, CDR1 is SGHAT and CDR2 is FQNNGV. The CDR3 is made up of 15 amino acids. CDR3 residues: CASSLKGQGWKTQYI. In DNA, the CDR3 is TGTGCCAGCAGCTTAAAGGGACAGGGGTGGAAGACCCAGTACATC.

Many counts were recorded for this clonotype. The chain links TRBV20-1 to TRBJ2-2; 12 bases map to TRBD2. The J segment lost 6 bases and the V segment lost 6 bases, leaving 8 bases of the junction unmatched. This CDR3 has 15 residues. Germline CDR1 and CDR2: DFQATT and SNEGSKA (reference sequence). The chain's CDR3 is CSAIRTSGNPGELFF. The CDR3 DNA is TGCAGTGCGATTAGGACTAGCGGGAATCCCGGGGAGCTGTTTTTT.

This clonotype turned up a few times. V and J are TRBV11-3 and TRBJ2-2; TRBD2 aligns across 12 bases. The V gene's germline CDR1 is SGHNT and CDR2 YENEEA. The V and J ends lost 7 bases and 5 bases, in that order; junction bases with no gene match: 5. The CDR3 runs 15 residues. The CDR3 here is CASTWLAGGTGELFF. Here the CDR3 DNA reads TGTGCCAGCACCTGGCTAGCGGGGGGGACCGGGGAGCTGTTTTTT.

In its sample, this clonotype was seen many times. The genes are TRBV9 and TRBJ2-3; TRBD1 is a possible D gene (5 bases). This CDR3 comprises 14 residues. Trimming cost V 0 bases and J 9 bases, with 14 bases left between them. Germline V gene sequence: CDR1 SGDLS, CDR2 YYNGEE. The CDR3 here is CASSVAIMTATQYF. CDR3 coding DNA: TGTGCCAGCAGCGTAGCGATTATGACAGCCACGCAGTATTTT.

As concerns this clonotype: A read error is likely here: a far larger clone is one base away. The V and J genes are TRBV5-1 and TRBJ2-3; D possibly matches TRBD1 or TRBD2 (5 bases each). The J call may be mistaken, given a closer DNA end match to TRBJ2-1. Germline lookup yields CDR1 SGHRS and CDR2 YFSETQ. This CDR3 comprises 12 residues. CDR3 sequence: CASSPGATEQFF. The CDR3 bases are TGCGCCAGCAGCCCCGGGGCTACCGAGCAGTTCTTC.